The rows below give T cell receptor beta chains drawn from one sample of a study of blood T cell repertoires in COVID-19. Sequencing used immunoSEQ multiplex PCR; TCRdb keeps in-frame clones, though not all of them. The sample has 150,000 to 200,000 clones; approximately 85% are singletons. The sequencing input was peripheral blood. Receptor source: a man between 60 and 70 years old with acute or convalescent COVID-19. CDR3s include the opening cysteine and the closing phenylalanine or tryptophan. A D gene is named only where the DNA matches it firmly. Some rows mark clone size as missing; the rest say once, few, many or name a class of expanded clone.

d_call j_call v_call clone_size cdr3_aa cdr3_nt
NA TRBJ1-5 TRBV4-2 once CASSPGGSNQPQHF TGTGCCAGCAGCCCCGGCGGTAGCAATCAGCCCCAGCATTTT
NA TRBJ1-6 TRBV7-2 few CASSFRENSPLHF TGTGCCAGCAGCTTCCGGGAAAATTCACCCCTCCACTTT
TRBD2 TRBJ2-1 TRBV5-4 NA CASSLPSGGSYNEQFF TGTGCCAGCAGCTTGCCTAGCGGGGGATCCTACAATGAGCAGTTCTTC
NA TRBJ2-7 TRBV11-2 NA CASSPGTPYEQYF TGTGCCAGCAGCCCAGGGACACCGTACGAGCAGTACTTC
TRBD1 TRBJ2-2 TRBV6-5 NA CASSSRTGANTGELFF TGTGCCAGCAGTTCTCGGACAGGAGCGAACACCGGGGAGCTGTTTTTT
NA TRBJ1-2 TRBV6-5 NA CASSYSTTSYGYTF TGTGCCAGCAGTTACTCAACGACAAGCTATGGCTACACCTTC
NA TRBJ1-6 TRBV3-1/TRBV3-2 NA CASSRARGSPLHF TGTGCCAGCAGCCGGGCCAGGGGTTCACCCCTCCACTTT
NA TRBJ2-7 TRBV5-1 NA CASSLGQTEYEQYF TGCGCCAGCAGCCTGGGTCAAACAGAATACGAGCAGTACTTC
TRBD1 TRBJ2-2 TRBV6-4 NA CASSTGTGSTGELFF TGTGCCAGCAGTACCGGGACAGGAAGCACCGGGGAGCTGTTTTTT
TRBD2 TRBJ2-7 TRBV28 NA CASSSFGEGREQYF TGTGCCAGCAGCTCCTTTGGGGAGGGCCGGGAGCAGTACTTC
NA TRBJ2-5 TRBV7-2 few CASSLVGQGIVKETQYF TGTGCCAGCAGCTTAGTTGGTCAGGGGATCGTCAAAGAGACCCAGTACTTC
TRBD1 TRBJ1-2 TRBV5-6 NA CASRGGQGSRGYTF TGTGCCAGCAGGGGTGGACAGGGGAGTAGGGGCTACACCTTC
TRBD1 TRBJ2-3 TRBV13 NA CASSSTGGRRTDTQYF TGTGCCAGCAGCTCGACAGGGGGCCGGAGGACAGATACGCAGTATTTT
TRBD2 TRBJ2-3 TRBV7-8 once CASSLGGLAGGPSYYF TGTGCCAGCAGCTTAGGGGGTCTAGCGGGAGGGCCCTCGTACTATTTT
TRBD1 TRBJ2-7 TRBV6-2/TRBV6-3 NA CASSYRQGPYEQYF TGTGCCAGCAGTTACCGACAGGGCCCCTACGAGCAGTACTTC
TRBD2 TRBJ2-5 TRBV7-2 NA CASSLVAAGPPQETQYF TGTGCCAGCAGCTTAGTAGCAGCGGGACCACCCCAAGAGACCCAGTACTTC
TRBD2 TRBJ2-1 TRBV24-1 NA CATSGRTSGSSYNEQFF TGTGCCACCAGTGGCCGGACTAGCGGGAGCTCCTACAATGAGCAGTTCTTC
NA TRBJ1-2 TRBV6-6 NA CASSYPTEHGYTF TGTGCCAGCAGTTACCCGACAGAACATGGCTACACCTTC
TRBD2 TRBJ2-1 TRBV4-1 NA CASSQPGGSIDNEQFF TGCGCCAGCAGCCAACCGGGCGGGAGTATCGACAATGAGCAGTTCTTC
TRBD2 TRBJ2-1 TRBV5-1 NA CASSEGTNPFF TGCGCCAGCAGCGAAGGGACTAATCCGTTCTTC
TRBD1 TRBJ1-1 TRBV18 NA CASGGQQNQNTEAFF TGTGCCAGCGGGGGACAGCAAAACCAGAACACTGAAGCTTTCTTT
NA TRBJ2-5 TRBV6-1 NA CASSEFREETQYF TGTGCCAGCAGTGAATTCAGGGAAGAGACCCAGTACTTC
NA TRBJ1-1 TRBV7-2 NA CASSLGRTEAFF TGTGCCAGCAGCTTAGGGAGAACTGAAGCTTTCTTT
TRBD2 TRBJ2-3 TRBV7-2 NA CASSRDVAGGRVDTQYF TGTGCCAGCAGCCGGGATGTAGCGGGAGGGCGGGTAGATACGCAGTATTTT
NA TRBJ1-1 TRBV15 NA CATSRDPTELEAFF TGTGCCACCAGCAGAGATCCGACAGAGCTTGAAGCTTTCTTT
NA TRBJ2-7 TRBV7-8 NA CASSRTAVSYEQYF TGTGCCAGCAGCCGCACAGCGGTTTCCTACGAGCAGTACTTC
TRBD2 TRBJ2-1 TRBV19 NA CASSSQGLAGRDEQFF TGTGCCAGTAGTTCGCAAGGACTAGCGGGACGAGATGAGCAGTTCTTC
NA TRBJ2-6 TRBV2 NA CASRTDRGSSGANVLTF TGTGCCAGCAGGACGGACAGAGGAAGCTCTGGGGCCAACGTCCTGACTTTC
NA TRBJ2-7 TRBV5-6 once CASSRWTIGPYEQYF TGTGCCAGCAGCAGATGGACAATCGGGCCCTACGAGCAGTACTTC
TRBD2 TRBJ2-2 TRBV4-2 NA CASSQGEREVTGELFF TGTGCCAGCAGCCAAGGCGAGCGGGAGGTCACCGGGGAGCTGTTTTTT
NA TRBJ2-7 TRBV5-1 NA CASSPEGEGEQYF TGCGCCAGCAGCCCCGAGGGGGAGGGGGAGCAGTACTTC
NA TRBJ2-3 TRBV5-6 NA CASSALGGGPGDTQYF TGTGCCAGCAGCGCCCTTGGGGGGGGGCCAGGGGATACGCAGTATTTT
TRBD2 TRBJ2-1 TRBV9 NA CASSSGGAGGTEQFF TGTGCCAGCAGCTCCGGCGGAGCGGGAGGGACTGAGCAGTTCTTC
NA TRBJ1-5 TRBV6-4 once CASAKDANQPQHF TGTGCCAGCGCTAAAGATGCCAATCAGCCCCAGCATTTT
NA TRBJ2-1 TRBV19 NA CASSIEGGNEQFF TGTGCCAGTAGTATAGAAGGGGGTAATGAGCAGTTCTTC
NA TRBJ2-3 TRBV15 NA CATSRDQVFTDTQYF TGTGCCACCAGCAGAGACCAGGTATTCACAGATACGCAGTATTTT
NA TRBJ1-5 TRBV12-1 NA CASSYRTDSNQPQHF TGTGCCAGCAGCTATCGGACAGATAGCAATCAGCCCCAGCATTTT
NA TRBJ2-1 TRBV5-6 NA CASSLAYNEQFF TGTGCCAGCAGCCTGGCTTACAATGAGCAGTTCTTC
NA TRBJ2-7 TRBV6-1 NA CASREGASPTYEQYF TGTGCCAGCAGGGAAGGGGCCAGTCCGACCTACGAGCAGTACTTC
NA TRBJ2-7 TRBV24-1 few CATLGAGTLVQYF TGTGCCACCCTAGGCGCGGGGACCCTAGTTCAGTACTTC
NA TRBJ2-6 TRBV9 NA CASSSSGANVLTF TGTGCCAGCAGCTCGTCTGGGGCCAACGTCCTGACTTTC
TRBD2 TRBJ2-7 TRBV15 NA CATSRGTSGSGSYEQYF TGTGCCACCAGCAGGGGGACTAGCGGGAGTGGGTCCTACGAGCAGTACTTC
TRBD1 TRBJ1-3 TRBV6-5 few CASSSRTGRSGNTIYF TGTGCCAGCAGTTCTCGGACAGGCCGCTCTGGAAACACCATATATTTT
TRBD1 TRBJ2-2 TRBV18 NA CASSPVTGGPTGELFF TGTGCCAGCTCACCAGTCACAGGGGGACCCACCGGGGAGCTGTTTTTT
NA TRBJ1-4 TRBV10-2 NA CASSVPGQNEKLFF TGCGCCAGCAGTGTCCCGGGACAAAATGAAAAACTGTTTTTT
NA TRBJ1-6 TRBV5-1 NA CASRDGGGSSPLHF TGCGCCAGCAGAGATGGTGGGGGCTCCTCACCCCTCCACTTT
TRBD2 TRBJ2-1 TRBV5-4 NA CASSLELAGGYNEQFF TGTGCCAGCAGCTTGGAACTAGCGGGAGGGTACAATGAGCAGTTCTTC
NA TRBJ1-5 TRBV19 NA CASDLGGGNQPQHF TGTGCCAGTGATCTCGGGGGAGGCAATCAGCCCCAGCATTTT
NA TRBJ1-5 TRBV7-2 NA CASSRDSNRPQHF TGTGCCAGCAGCCGCGACAGCAACCGGCCCCAGCATTTT
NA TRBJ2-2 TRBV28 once CASSLWGRGLEGELFF TGTGCCAGCAGTTTATGGGGCAGGGGTCTTGAAGGGGAGCTGTTTTTT
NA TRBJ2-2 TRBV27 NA CASSLKAGWRTGELFF TGTGCCAGCAGTTTAAAGGCAGGGTGGCGCACCGGGGAGCTGTTTTTT
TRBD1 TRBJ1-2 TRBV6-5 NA CASSFVGQGSYGYTF TGTGCCAGCAGTTTCGTTGGACAGGGGTCCTATGGCTACACCTTC
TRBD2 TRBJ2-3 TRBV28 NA CASRLAGVPDTQYF TGTGCCAGCAGACTAGCGGGAGTCCCAGATACGCAGTATTTT
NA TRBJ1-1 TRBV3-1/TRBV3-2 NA CASSPSRLSTGGAFF TGTGCCAGCAGCCCCAGCCGGCTCTCGACGGGTGGAGCTTTCTTT
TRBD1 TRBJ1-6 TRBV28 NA CASSFQGQGLSSPLHF TGTGCCAGCAGTTTTCAGGGACAGGGGTTGTCTTCACCCCTCCACTTT
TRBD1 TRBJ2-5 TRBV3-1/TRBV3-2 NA CASSPRPGGVETQYF TGTGCCAGCAGCCCCCGTCCAGGGGGCGTAGAGACCCAGTACTTC
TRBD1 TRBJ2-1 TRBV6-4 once CASSGTGTGGNEQFF TGTGCCAGCAGTGGAACCGGGACAGGGGGCAATGAGCAGTTCTTC